Listed here are 13 T cell receptor beta chains from one sample, sequenced in a study of CD8 T cells in cerebrospinal fluid in Alzheimer's disease. TCRdb reprocessed the 10x single-cell sequencing reads; each CDR3 protein has one entry and no DNA is given. This sample's table reports hundreds of distinct CDR3 sequences. Sequencing was carried out using cerebrospinal fluid. These receptors originate from a human donor with Parkinson's disease.

Judged by frequency, this clonotype is medium-sized. V is TRBV27 and J is TRBJ2-2. CDR3 length equals 13 residues. Germline CDR1 reads MNHEY; CDR2 reads SMNVEV (reference sequence). This CDR3 is CATSGARTGELFF.

This clonotype is deemed hyperexpanded by its frequency. The V call is TRBV13, the J call TRBJ2-7; TCRdb lists TRBD1, though no DNA is available to test this call. The CDR3 loop spans 11 amino acids. Germline V gene data show CDR1 as PRHDT and CDR2 as FYEKMQ (reference sequence). The CDR3 protein is CASSQGEEQYF.

This clonotype is identified as medium-sized from frequency. The rearrangement uses TRBV6-2 or TRBV6-3 and TRBJ2-3; the D gene TCRdb calls, TRBD1, cannot be checked with no DNA. Germline CDR1 is MNHEY and CDR2 is SVGEGT. The CDR3 loop spans 15 amino acids. CDR3 sequence reads: CASSDRTQGTDTQYF.

Its frequency marks this clonotype as large. The chain links TRBV7-2 to TRBJ1-2; no DNA is available, so the TRBD1 call from TCRdb remains unchecked. This CDR3 is built from 15 residues. Germline V lookup: CDR1 SGHTA, CDR2 FQGNSA. The chain's CDR3 is CASSGTGGVFLGYTF. Variable domain in full (rest from reference TRBV7-2 and TRBJ1-2): GAGVSQSPSNKVTEKGKDVELRCDPISGHTALYWYRQSLGQGLEFLIYFQGNSAPDKSGLPSDRFSAERTGGSVSTLTIQRTQQEDSAVYLCASSGTGGVFLGYTFGSGTRLTVV.

The chain has TRBV6-5 and TRBJ1-5; TCRdb indicates TRBD1, and absent DNA this call remains unverified. The CDR3 spans 15 residues. Germline V gene sequence: CDR1 MNHEY, CDR2 SVGAGI. This CDR3 is CASSYSTGAEQPQHF.

This clonotype is classed as medium-sized by frequency. This chain uses TRBV4-1 with TRBJ2-3; TCRdb names TRBD2, which stays unverified in the absence of DNA. The CDR3 totals 19 residues. In germline, CDR1 is MGHRA, CDR2 YSYEKL. The CDR3 sequence is CASSQAPGLADVSTDTQYF.

This clonotype ranks as medium-sized in terms of frequency. The chain has TRBV2 and TRBJ1-1. CDR3 length: 13 residues. CDR1 SNHLY and CDR2 FYNNEI come from the germline V gene. CDR3 protein: CASSAGLDTEAFF.

This clonotype counts as medium-sized by frequency. This chain connects TRBV6-1 to TRBJ1-1; TCRdb's assignment of TRBD1 cannot be checked, as there is no DNA. CDR1 MNHNS and CDR2 SASEGT come from the germline V gene. The CDR3 is made up of 15 amino acids. CDR3 protein: CASSEWGQGGTEAFF.

This clonotype is classed as medium-sized by frequency. The genes are TRBV5-6 and TRBJ2-2; without DNA, the TCRdb call of TRBD1 cannot be checked. Looked up from germline, CDR1 is SGHDT and CDR2 is YYEEEE. This CDR3 comprises 16 residues. CDR3 region: CASSLVTGTGTGELFF.

This clonotype ranks as large (0.1 to 1%) in terms of frequency. This sequence joins TRBV19 and TRBJ1-5. The germline V gene encodes CDR1 LNHDA and CDR2 SQIVND (reference sequence). CDR3 length: 16 amino acids. CDR3 region: CASSILHTESNQPQHF.

This chain connects TRBV24-1 to TRBJ2-5; no DNA is available, so the TRBD2 call from TCRdb remains unchecked. The CDR3 has 14 residues. The germline CDR1 and CDR2 sequences are KGHDR and SFDVKD. The CDR3 loop is CATSGGTSGETQYF.

This clonotype is identified as medium-sized from frequency. V is TRBV6-5 and J is TRBJ1-2; TCRdb reports TRBD1, a call that lacks DNA to check it against. The V gene's germline CDR1 is MNHEY and CDR2 SVGAGI. CDR3 length: 15 amino acids. CDR3 loop: CASSYSPQGRDGYTF.

This clonotype is called medium-sized based on its frequency. V usage is TRBV5-1 and J usage is TRBJ2-2; TCRdb's assignment of TRBD2 cannot be checked, as there is no DNA. Germline V lookup: CDR1 SGHRS, CDR2 YFSETQ. This CDR3 has 18 residues. CDR3 sequence reads: CASSLALLAGGHSGELFF.